Each of the 2 T cell receptor beta chains below was sequenced from the same sample in a study of T cell changes during pregnancy in multiple sclerosis. Repertoires were generated with immunoSEQ multiplex PCR, while TCRdb's copy carries only in-frame clones and drops some. The sample records 70,000 to 95,000 clones, about 94% being singletons. Sample: peripheral blood, taken in the third trimester of pregnancy. The receptors shown here come from a female donor with multiple sclerosis, enrolled in a pregnancy study.

The V call is TRBV5-1, the J call TRBJ1-5; D is possibly TRBD1 (5 bases). Trimming cost V 3 bases and J 5 bases, with 15 bases left between them. In germline, CDR1 is SGHRS, CDR2 YFSETQ. CDR3 length: 15 residues. Here the CDR3 reads CASSYLGGRDQPQHF. The CDR3 coding sequence is TGCGCCAGCAGCTACCTCGGGGGGAGGGATCAGCCCCAGCATTTT.

The chain uses TRBV27 and TRBJ1-5, with TRBD1 matching over 7 bases. This CDR3 comprises 14 residues. The germline V gene encodes CDR1 MNHEY and CDR2 SMNVEV (reference sequence). Unmatched junction bases numbered 6, after V lost 8 bases and J lost 2 bases. CDR3 coding DNA: TGTGCCAGCGGCCACAGGGGAGGCAATCAGCCCCAGCATTTT. This translates into CASGHRGGNQPQHF.